This is a list of T cell receptor beta chains from one sample in a study of blood T cell repertoires in COVID-19. Assay: immunoSEQ multiplex PCR; the TCRdb copy retains only in-frame clones and omits some. The data show some 270,000 clones, with about 90% seen just once and 1.5% to 2% held by the top ten. The sample was PBMCs or T cells enriched from blood (not recorded which). Source of these receptors: a woman in her sixties or seventies who had recovered from COVID-19. Both conserved end residues are part of each CDR3. D genes are given only for firm matches. Some rows have no size entry. The others give once, few or many, or a class for an expanded clone.

j_call,clone_size,cdr3_length,d_call,v_call,cdr3_aa
TRBJ2-1,-,14,TRBD2,TRBV27,CASSSRTSTGEQFF
TRBJ2-3,-,16,TRBD2,TRBV2,CASTGGSGSGTDTQYF
TRBJ1-6,-,13,-,TRBV27,CASSLVLNSPLHF
TRBJ1-1,-,13,-,TRBV12-3/TRBV12-4,CASSLSRSTEAFF
TRBJ2-2,-,13,-,TRBV7-9,CASINRATGELFF
TRBJ2-2,few,15,-,TRBV14,CASSHDSRYTGELFF
TRBJ1-4,many,17,-,TRBV6-6,CASSPRLGKRVNEKLFF
TRBJ1-2,-,16,TRBD1,TRBV4-1,CASSQYPGQATYGYTF
TRBJ2-7,-,14,-,TRBV5-5,CASQPGRSSYEQYF
TRBJ1-1,-,15,TRBD1,TRBV3-1/TRBV3-2,CASRTRGLSGTEAFF
TRBJ1-1,-,15,TRBD1,TRBV24-1,CATSDATGGDTEAFF
TRBJ2-3,-,15,TRBD2,TRBV5-1,CASSWVAGGTDTQYF
TRBJ2-6,-,15,-,TRBV11-2,CASSPGGSGANVLTF
TRBJ1-1,-,14,TRBD1,TRBV5-1,CASSPGTGGMEAFF
TRBJ2-6,-,14,TRBD1,TRBV18,CASSTRTGVPVLTF
TRBJ1-1,few,15,TRBD1,TRBV4-2,CASSQDRGLNTEAFF
TRBJ1-6,-,15,-,TRBV7-9,CASSLFRDFRPPLHF
TRBJ2-1,-,15,-,TRBV5-1,CASSLLTPSYNEQFF
TRBJ2-7,-,15,TRBD1,TRBV7-8,CASSFPGQGNDEQYF
TRBJ1-2,-,19,TRBD1,TRBV5-4,CASSGGQGFSPYSNYGYTF
TRBJ1-1,-,14,-,TRBV4-1,CASSTRDIQAEAFF
TRBJ2-4,-,13,TRBD1,TRBV19,CASSPGQAAIQYF
TRBJ2-7,-,13,TRBD2,TRBV4-1,CASSQGWGGEQYF
TRBJ1-2,-,12,-,TRBV30,CAWSVGGYGYTF
TRBJ1-2,-,15,TRBD1,TRBV3-1/TRBV3-2,CASSSGQGLHYGYTF
TRBJ2-1,-,15,-,TRBV27,CASSPLYGDYNEQFF
TRBJ2-7,-,14,TRBD2,TRBV19,CASSPGTSGSEQYF
TRBJ1-3,-,16,-,TRBV3-1/TRBV3-2,CASSLRGIHSGNTIYF
TRBJ2-7,-,14,-,TRBV11-2,CASSLSGIFYEQYF
TRBJ1-2,-,14,-,TRBV5-6,CASSLYRPSYGYTF
TRBJ1-6,-,14,-,TRBV30,CAWRGVLAGSPLHF
TRBJ1-2,-,14,TRBD1,TRBV28,CASSFYDRGRSLTF
TRBJ2-2,few,13,-,TRBV7-9,CASSSQGTGELFF
TRBJ2-1,-,13,-,TRBV5-1,CASSLPVNNEQFF
TRBJ1-1,-,15,-,TRBV5-1,CASSSRPQGGGEAFF
TRBJ1-5,many,12,-,TRBV28,CASSPALRAQHF
TRBJ1-1,few,14,-,TRBV10-1,CASSDHPGYNEAFF
TRBJ1-5,-,13,-,TRBV7-2,CASSIQENQPQHF
TRBJ2-5,-,15,TRBD1,TRBV5-1,CASSPSGQGKGTQYF
TRBJ2-5,once,14,-,TRBV5-1,CASSFGENQETQYF